The 5 T cell receptor beta chains given below trace back to one sample, sequenced in a study of shared clonotypes between healthy human individuals. Terminally differentiated effector memory CD45RA+ cells were excluded by CCR7 positive selection of CD45RO-negative cells. TCRdb keeps only in-frame clones here, not all; method: immunoSEQ multiplex PCR. The table includes about 2 million clones, 85% to 95% detected once. The sequencing input was naive CD8+ T cells sorted from blood. The receptors shown here come from a young man in good health.

The genes are TRBV10-3 and TRBJ2-3, with D possibly matching TRBD2 (5 bases). CDR3 size: 14 residues. Germline V gene lookup returns CDR1 ENHRY and CDR2 SYGVKD. V was trimmed by 10 bases and J by 1 base, leaving 15 bases between them. CDR3 protein: CATQDPRGTDTQYF. CDR3 coding DNA: TGTGCCACACAAGACCCGCGGGGCACAGATACGCAGTATTTT.

V gene TRBV7-9 combines with J gene TRBJ1-1; D gene ambiguous. The germline V gene has CDR1 SEHNR and CDR2 FQNEAQ (reference sequence). With 3 bases removed from V and 3 bases from J, the gap between germline ends came to 8 bases. The CDR3 covers 13 residues. The CDR3 protein is CASSFSLDTEAFF. In nucleotides, the CDR3 is TGTGCCAGCAGCTTCTCACTCGACACTGAAGCTTTCTTT.

The chain recombines TRBV25-1 with TRBJ1-1; D is unclear. The CDR3 runs to 14 residues. Trimming removed 5 bases at V and 4 bases at J, with 14 bases between. Germline V gene lookup returns CDR1 MGHDK and CDR2 SYGVNS. DNA of the CDR3: TGTGCCAGCAGTCCCAGTCCGGAGGGCACTGAAGCTTTCTTT. As protein: CASSPSPEGTEAFF.

The DNA of the CDR3 is TGTGCCAGCTTCGGCGGGTCCTACAATGAGCAGTTCTTC. This sequence encodes CASFGGSYNEQFF. The V and J genes are TRBV5-4 and TRBJ2-1; possibly TRBD2 for D (5 bases). The CDR3 consists of 13 residues. CDR1 SGHNT and CDR2 YYREEE come from the germline V gene (reference sequence). Trimming left V 7 bases short and J 1 base short, with 9 bases between. Drawing the rest from reference TRBV5-4 and TRBJ2-1, the complete variable domain is ETGVTQSPTHLIKTRGQQVTLRCSSQSGHNTVSWYQQALGQGPQFIFQYYREEENGRGNFPPRFSGLQFPNYSSELNVNALELDDSALYLCASFGGSYNEQFFGPGTRLTVL.

The V gene is TRBV5-1, the J gene TRBJ2-1; tentative D call: TRBD1 (6 bases). Trimming left V 1 base short and J 2 bases short, with 10 bases between. Germline-derived CDR1 and CDR2 are SGHRS and YFSETQ. The CDR3 length is 15 residues. The CDR3 DNA reads TGCGCCAGCAGCTTGAAAAAGGGGGCCTACAATGAGCAGTTCTTC. Amino acids: CASSLKKGAYNEQFF.